The 32 T cell receptor beta chains given below trace back to one sample, sequenced in a study of blood T cells in healthy people across ages. Primed by a sample-barcoded 5' primer and a J-beta primer mix, a second PCR proceeded for about 6 to 11 cycles. TCRdb analysed the 5' RACE reads with MiXCR anew, one entry per CDR3 protein. The sample includes around 800,000 distinct CDR3 sequences, around 25% of them seen just once. The same sample was also studied in work on T cells of mothers and their children.

Material for sequencing was blood. The origin of the receptors is a boy aged 5-17 years in good health.

This chain connects TRBV20-1 to TRBJ2-7; 7 bases are a match to TRBD1. Germline trimming cut 5 bases from V and 1 base from J; bases unmatched to any gene: 8. This CDR3 contains 14 residues. The germline CDR1 and CDR2 sequences are DFQATT and SNEGSKA (reference sequence). The CDR3 DNA reads as TGCAGTGCTTCCGACGACAGGGTGTCCTACGAGCAGTACTTC. Amino acids: CSASDDRVSYEQYF.

This clonotype was observed a few times. Written as DNA, the CDR3 is TGCAGTGCTAGGGGGGTCTCGGGGCGAGAGACCCAGTACTTC. Translation gives CSARGVSGRETQYF. The chain uses TRBV20-1 and TRBJ2-5; D tentatively reads TRBD1 or TRBD2 (5 bases each). This CDR3 is built from 14 residues. CDR1 is DFQATT and CDR2 is SNEGSKA in the germline V gene (reference sequence). V was cut by 3 bases and J by 4 bases, with 15 bases left in between.

The rearrangement joins TRBV5-1 to TRBJ2-2, with TRBD1 as a possible D gene (5 bases). Germline values: CDR1 SGHRS, CDR2 YFSETQ. The CDR3 runs 15 residues. V lost 3 bases, J lost 8 bases, and 17 bases lay in between. The CDR3 here is CASSWSREGVGELFF. The CDR3 DNA reads as TGCGCCAGCAGCTGGTCCAGGGAAGGGGTTGGGGAGCTGTTTTTT.

The rearrangement links TRBV13 to TRBJ2-2; the match to TRBD1 covers 7 bases. Losses at the gene ends were 1 base for V and 2 bases for J; bases not matched to a gene: 4. CDR3 length: 16 amino acids. Germline CDR1 is PRHDT and CDR2 is FYEKMQ (reference sequence). CDR3 loop: CASSLVRDSNTGELFF. The CDR3 DNA follows: TGTGCCAGCAGCTTAGTAAGGGACAGTAACACCGGGGAGCTGTTTTTT.

The V gene is TRBV7-2, the J gene TRBJ1-2; D is perhaps TRBD1 (5 bases). The germline V gene has CDR1 SGHTA and CDR2 FQGNSA. The CDR3 length is 14 residues. V lost 3 bases, J lost 11 bases, and 19 bases lay in between. CDR3 sequence reads: CASSFHDSRFGYTF. Here the CDR3 DNA reads TGTGCCAGCAGCTTTCACGACAGCCGCTTTGGTTACACCTTC.

This clonotype was counted a few times. CDR3 amino acids: CASSDPPGAGVTEAFF. The CDR3 nucleotides are TGTGCCAGCAGTGACCCCCCCGGGGCAGGGGTGACTGAAGCTTTCTTT. The chain uses TRBV28 and TRBJ1-1; D possibly corresponds to TRBD1 (6 bases). Trimming pared 5 bases from V and 5 bases from J, leaving 21 bases between. Germline loops: CDR1 MDHEN, CDR2 SYDVKM. The CDR3 is 16 amino acids. The full variable domain, its missing parts supplied by reference TRBV28 and TRBJ1-1, is DVKVTQSSRYLVKRTGEKVFLECVQDMDHENMFWYRQDPGLGLRLIYFSYDVKMKEKGDIPEGYSVSREKKERFSLILESASTNQTSMYLCASSDPPGAGVTEAFFGQGTRLTVV.

This clonotype was detected only a few times. This chain uses TRBV5-1 with TRBJ2-1; weak D call: TRBD1 (6 bases). CDR3 length: 16 residues. Looked up from germline, CDR1 is SGHRS and CDR2 is YFSETQ. V lost 0 bases, J lost 6 bases, and 16 bases lay in between. CDR3 bases: TGCGCCAGCAGCTTGGTCGTCCCTGGCAGGGGCAATGAGCAGTTCTTC. Its protein is CASSLVVPGRGNEQFF.

This clonotype was recorded a few times. The chain is built from TRBV6-1 and TRBJ2-1; 7 positions match TRBD1. The better agreement between TRBJ2-7 and the DNA end casts doubt on the J call. The CDR3 consists of 14 residues. CDR1 and CDR2 from the germline V gene are MNHNS and SASEGT. The CDR3 loop is CASRAGQEPYEQYF. The CDR3 coding sequence is TGTGCCAGCAGGGCCGGACAGGAGCCCTACGAGCAGTACTTC.

This clonotype was observed a handful of times. One end of the junction varies from germline; a read error may be responsible. The chain couples TRBV7-9 to TRBJ2-3, with D perhaps matching TRBD1 (5 bases). The CDR3 consists of 14 residues. Germline assignment: CDR1 SEHNR and CDR2 FQNEAQ (reference sequence). The DNA for the CDR3 is TGTGCCAGCAGCCTAGAGACAGACACAGATACGCAGTACTTT. This translates into CASSLETDTDTQYF.

This clonotype appeared a single time. The chain links TRBV5-1 to TRBJ2-3; D remains ambiguous. The ends were cut back, 1 base at V and 2 bases at J, with 8 bases in the middle. This CDR3 has 14 residues. Germline V gives CDR1 SGHRS, CDR2 YFSETQ. The CDR3 DNA sequence: TGCGCCAGCAGCTTGAGAAGCCCCACAGATACGCAGTATTTT. Protein sequence: CASSLRSPTDTQYF. The full variable domain, its missing parts supplied by reference TRBV5-1 and TRBJ2-3, is KAGVTQTPRYLIKTRGQQVTLSCSPISGHRSVSWYQQTPGQGLQFLFEYFSETQRNKGNFPGRFSGRQFSNSRSEMNVSTLELGDSALYLCASSLRSPTDTQYFGPGTRLTVL.

The chain combines TRBV27 with TRBJ2-7; TRBD1 matches at 7 bases. Trimming at V came to 4 bases and at J to 0 bases, leaving 6 bases not matched to a gene. Per the germline V gene, CDR1 is MNHEY and CDR2 is SMNVEV (reference sequence). The CDR3 has 15 amino acids. The CDR3 region has the DNA TGTGCCAGCAGTTCCGGGACAGCAAACTCCTACGAGCAGTACTTC. Encoded protein: CASSSGTANSYEQYF.

The rearrangement links TRBV4-1 to TRBJ2-7; TRBD2 matches at 10 bases. Germline CDR1 MGHRA, CDR2 YSYEKL. The CDR3 has 15 residues. After removal of 6 bases from V and 1 base from J, the junction contained 6 bases not matched to a gene. The CDR3 loop reads CASSHSAGGSYEQYF. In DNA, the CDR3 is TGCGCCAGCAGTCACTCAGCGGGGGGGTCCTACGAGCAGTACTTC.

This sequence joins TRBV5-1 and TRBJ1-2; D gene unclear. In germline, CDR1 is SGHRS, CDR2 YFSETQ. The CDR3 runs to 13 residues. V was pared by 0 bases and J by 6 bases, with 9 bases between. The CDR3 bases are TGCGCCAGCAGCTTGGGACCCCTAGATGGCTACACCTTC. Translating it yields CASSLGPLDGYTF.

This clonotype was counted only a few times. The chain links TRBV18 to TRBJ1-1; D is uncertain. The CDR3 consists of 15 residues. V lost 3 bases to trimming and J lost 3 bases, with 14 bases between them. Germline V gene sequence: CDR1 KGHSH, CDR2 LQKENI. The CDR3 loop reads CASSPMWAADTEAFF. The CDR3 nucleotides read TGTGCCAGCTCACCCATGTGGGCGGCCGACACTGAAGCTTTCTTT.

This clonotype was found a few times. V and J are TRBV4-2 and TRBJ2-1; D ambiguous. CDR1 and CDR2 (germline): LGHNA, YNFKEQ. V gave up 1 base and J gave up 8 bases, with 9 bases separating them. The CDR3 spans 13 residues. This chain's CDR3 is CASSQVDGDEQFF. In DNA, the CDR3 is TGTGCCAGCAGCCAAGTAGATGGAGATGAGCAGTTCTTC.

This sequence joins TRBV20-1 and TRBJ2-3; D is unresolved. Trimming removed 6 bases at V and 4 bases at J, with 20 bases between. CDR3 length equals 15 residues. The germline gives CDR1 DFQATT, CDR2 SNEGSKA (reference sequence). CDR3 residues: CSAKPFRHRPDTQYF. For the CDR3, the DNA is TGCAGTGCCAAACCATTTAGACACCGCCCAGATACGCAGTATTTT.

The chain recombines TRBV20-1 with TRBJ2-5, with TRBD2 matching 7 bases. Germline values: CDR1 DFQATT, CDR2 SNEGSKA (reference sequence). The CDR3 runs to 13 residues. V dropped 5 bases and J dropped 2; count of bases not matched to a gene: 5. The CDR3 DNA follows: TGCAGTGCTGGCCCTAGCGGACAAGAGACCCAGTACTTC. The encoded protein is CSAGPSGQETQYF.

This clonotype was picked up a small number of times. The chain joins TRBV5-1 to TRBJ2-4; tentatively, D is TRBD1 (6 bases). The CDR3 runs 13 residues. V lost 4 bases, J lost 6 bases, and 11 bases lay in between. Germline values: CDR1 SGHRS, CDR2 YFSETQ. The CDR3, as DNA: TGCGCCAGCAGCGATGGACAGACAAACATTCAGTACTTC. This gives the protein CASSDGQTNIQYF.

This clonotype came up a few times. The V call is TRBV20-1, the J call TRBJ2-1; D is unclear. CDR3 length equals 11 residues. V was pared by 4 bases and J by 4 bases, with 5 bases between. Germline assignment: CDR1 DFQATT and CDR2 SNEGSKA (reference sequence). CDR3 loop: CSATGYNEQFF. The DNA for the CDR3 is TGCAGTGCTACTGGTTACAATGAGCAGTTCTTC.

This clonotype was seen a few times. One end of the junction fails to match germline, which may point to a read error. The chain carries TRBV18 and TRBJ2-2; D gene ambiguous. This CDR3 region has 13 residues. Germline CDR1 and CDR2: KGHSH and LQKENI. CDR3 bases: TGCGCCAGCTCACCAGAGATCGCCGGGGAGCTGTTTTTT. Residues: CASSPEIAGELFF.

To note about this clonotype: The junction departs from the called germline gene at one end, perhaps through a read error. The gene calls are TRBV5-6 and TRBJ2-7; possible D gene TRBD1, 6 bases. CDR1 is SGHDT and CDR2 is YYEEEE in the germline V gene. This CDR3 has 14 residues. The CDR3 is CASSLGGQPYEEYF. The CDR3, as DNA: TGTGCCAGCAGCTTGGGGGGACAACCCTACGAGGAGTACTTC.

This clonotype was seen a few times. The CDR3 sequence: CSARDLEGGDYGYTF. DNA for the CDR3: TGCAGTGCTAGAGATCTCGAAGGGGGCGACTATGGCTACACCTTC. The V gene is TRBV20-1, the J gene TRBJ1-2; 7 bases match TRBD1. The CDR3 contains 15 residues. The junction had 7 bases not matched to a gene; V was cut back by 0 bases and J by 3 bases. The V gene's germline CDR1 is DFQATT and CDR2 SNEGSKA (reference sequence).

The chain employs TRBV12-3 or TRBV12-4 and TRBJ1-4; TRBD1 aligns across 8 bases. This CDR3 contains 14 residues. The V and J ends lost 5 bases and 6 bases, in that order; junction bases with no gene match: 5. The CDR3 coding sequence is TGTGCCAGCAGTAACAGGGGGGTCGATGAAAAACTGTTTTTT. As protein: CASSNRGVDEKLFF.

This clonotype was picked up a small number of times. In DNA form, the CDR3 reads TGTGCCAGCAGTCAACCTTCTCGGGGAGACACCGGGGAGCTGTTTTTT. It translates to CASSQPSRGDTGELFF. V gene TRBV28 combines with J gene TRBJ2-2, with a tentative D call TRBD2 (5 bases). Germline values: CDR1 MDHEN, CDR2 SYDVKM. Trimming removed 5 bases at V and 3 bases at J, with 16 bases between. CDR3 length: 16 residues.

This clonotype was found a few times. This chain joins TRBV2 and TRBJ2-5; 9 bases align to TRBD1. Germline lookup yields CDR1 SNHLY and CDR2 FYNNEI. With V trimmed by 6 bases and J by 5 bases, 4 bases remained unmatched. This CDR3 contains 13 residues. CDR3 residues: CASRDDRGETQYF. In DNA, the CDR3 is TGTGCCAGCAGAGACGACAGGGGGGAGACCCAGTACTTC.

V usage is TRBV7-9 and J usage is TRBJ1-6, with TRBD1 matching over 9 bases. J gave up 10 bases and V 1 base, and 8 bases lay outside the gene matches. Germline lookup yields CDR1 SEHNR and CDR2 FQNEAQ (reference sequence). This CDR3 is 16 amino acids long. CDR3 amino acids: CASSLGTGTGRSPLHF. The CDR3 DNA sequence: TGTGCCAGCAGCTTAGGAACCGGGACAGGGAGGTCACCCCTCCACTTT.

This rearrangement joins TRBV6-6 to TRBJ2-2; D uncertain. V lost 0 bases to trimming and J lost 1 base, with 6 bases between them. CDR1 is MNHNY and CDR2 is SVGAGI in the germline V gene (reference sequence). This CDR3 has 15 amino acids. The CDR3 protein is CASSYSWGNTGELFF. CDR3 DNA sequence: TGTGCCAGCAGTTACTCGTGGGGGAACACCGGGGAGCTGTTTTTT.

The table lists this clonotype with a few counts. The J gene is TRBJ2-3, the V gene TRBV3-1; D is unclear. V was clipped by 2 bases and J by 9 bases, with 12 bases between them. This CDR3 region has 13 residues. Germline V gene data show CDR1 as LGHDT and CDR2 as YNNKEL (reference sequence). CDR3 loop: CASSQSVEGTQYF. The CDR3 bases are TGTGCCAGCAGCCAATCTGTGGAAGGGACGCAGTATTTT.

The genes are TRBV4-2 and TRBJ2-1, with D possibly matching TRBD2 (5 bases). From germline, CDR1 is LGHNA and CDR2 YNFKEQ. The CDR3 extends over 13 amino acids. V was cut by 3 bases and J by 5 bases, with 8 bases left in between. CDR3 sequence: CASSQTGDNEQFF. The DNA for the CDR3 is TGTGCCAGCAGCCAGACCGGGGACAATGAGCAGTTCTTC.

Concerning this clonotype itself: At one of its ends the junction is not consistent with the germline gene, which may arise from a read error. This chain links TRBV5-1 with TRBJ2-3; 9 bases are shared with TRBD1. This CDR3 contains 17 residues. From germline, CDR1 is SGHRS and CDR2 YFSETQ. In DNA form, the CDR3 reads TGCGCCAGCAGATTGGGAACGGGACAGGGCCGCACAGATACGCAGTATTTT. Encoded protein: CASRLGTGQGRTDTQYF.

This clonotype was seen more than once but under ten times. The junction shows a germline mismatch at one end, possibly a read error. The CDR3 coding sequence is TGCAGCGCTAGAGATGAGGGGGGGGCCGAACGACTAGCGGGGGATAATGAGCAGTTCTTC. This encodes CSARDEGGAERLAGDNEQFF. This chain links TRBV20-1 with TRBJ2-1; 12 nucleotides agree with TRBD2. Germline V gives CDR1 DFQATT, CDR2 SNEGSKA (reference sequence). The CDR3 totals 20 residues.

The V gene is TRBV6-5, the J gene TRBJ1-5; TRBD1 matches 9 bases. Germline CDR1 reads MNHEY; CDR2 reads SVGAGI. J lost 4 bases, V lost 4 bases, and 5 bases had no gene match. The CDR3 has 15 residues. The CDR3 here is CASSSSGTGNQPQHF. The CDR3, as DNA: TGTGCCAGCAGTTCATCTGGGACAGGGAATCAGCCCCAGCATTTT.